One sample yielded the 13 T cell receptor beta chains listed below, sequenced in a study of blood T cell repertoires in COVID-19. Only in-frame clones appear in the TCRdb table, and some are missing; sequencing was by immunoSEQ multiplex PCR. Of 400,000 to 450,000 clones listed, about nine tenths are singletons. Sequenced input: peripheral blood. The receptor set was obtained from a woman in her forties or fifties with COVID-19, enrolled during active disease.

V usage is TRBV12-3 or TRBV12-4 and J usage is TRBJ1-2, with a weak D call TRBD1 (5 bases). This CDR3 contains 11 residues. Trimming cost V 2 bases and J 10 bases, with 8 bases left between them. CDR3 DNA: TGTGCCAGCAGTTTAAGACAGACCTACACCTTC. It encodes CASSLRQTYTF.

The rearrangement uses TRBV2 and TRBJ2-3; D possibly corresponds to TRBD1 (6 bases). The V gene's germline CDR1 is SNHLY and CDR2 FYNNEI. The ends were cut back, 9 bases at V and 4 bases at J, with 17 bases in the middle. The CDR3 sequence is 14 residues long. The CDR3 region is CARQGIPSADTQYF. The CDR3 DNA follows: TGTGCCAGACAGGGTATTCCTTCCGCAGATACGCAGTATTTT.

To note about this clone: Other DNA sequences from this sample encode an identical CDR3 as well. The chain combines TRBV9 with TRBJ2-3; TRBD2 matches 7 bases. CDR1 is SGDLS, CDR2 YYNGEE, per germline. Trimming cost V 2 bases and J 2 bases; bases outside gene matches: 2. The CDR3 contains 14 residues. The CDR3 DNA is TGTGCCAGCAGCGTCGGGGGGATCACAGATACGCAGTATTTT. This sequence encodes CASSVGGITDTQYF.

This clone was counted between two and nine times. The genes are TRBV24-1 and TRBJ2-7, with 7 bases matching TRBD1. In germline, CDR1 is KGHDR, CDR2 SFDVKD. This CDR3 is built from 12 residues. V trimming: 2 bases; J trimming: 6 bases; junction bases outside the gene matches: 0. The CDR3 sequence: CATSDWTGEQYF. The CDR3 DNA sequence: TGTGCCACCAGTGATTGGACAGGCGAGCAGTACTTC.

This clone appeared a single time. The rearrangement joins TRBV19 to TRBJ1-4; D may be TRBD1 (5 bases). CDR1 LNHDA and CDR2 SQIVND come from the germline V gene (reference sequence). The CDR3 runs 15 residues. V was trimmed by 3 bases and J by 3 bases, leaving 11 bases between them. CDR3 sequence reads: CASSILGAPNEKLFF. The CDR3 region has the DNA TGTGCCAGTAGTATTCTTGGGGCGCCTAATGAAAAACTGTTTTTT.

The chain has TRBV5-4 and TRBJ1-2; 7 bases are shared with TRBD1. Germline-derived CDR1 and CDR2 are SGHNT and YYREEE (reference sequence). The CDR3 is 14 amino acids. V gave up 0 bases and J gave up 8 bases; unmatched junction bases: 7. The CDR3 DNA sequence: TGTGCCAGCAGCTTGGACAGGGGATTCGTCGGCTACACCTTC. Translated, it gives CASSLDRGFVGYTF.

This chain connects TRBV4-1 to TRBJ1-6; 12 bases agree with TRBD1. Losses at the gene ends were 3 bases for V and 10 bases for J; bases not matched to a gene: 19. This CDR3 is 20 amino acids long. Germline V gene sequence: CDR1 MGHRA, CDR2 YSYEKL. The CDR3 reads CASSHRPGDRGLFLGSPLHF. CDR3 sequence (DNA): TGCGCCAGCAGCCACAGACCAGGGGACAGGGGGCTCTTTTTAGGATCACCCCTCCACTTT.

The rearrangement uses TRBV13 and TRBJ2-7; D might be TRBD1 (6 bases). From germline, CDR1 is PRHDT and CDR2 FYEKMQ (reference sequence). Trimming took 4 bases from V and 3 from J, leaving 25 bases between them. This CDR3 is 18 amino acids long. Here the CDR3 reads CASSSTDRFDGSVYEQYF. The DNA for the CDR3 is TGTGCCAGCAGCTCGACCGACAGGTTTGACGGATCCGTCTACGAGCAGTACTTC.

The chain uses TRBV6-5 and TRBJ1-4, with unresolved D. This CDR3 has 16 residues. Germline CDR1 and CDR2: MNHEY and SVGAGI. V gave up 2 bases and J gave up 2 bases, with 12 bases separating them. CDR3 loop: CASSYGWESTNEKLFF. The CDR3 region has the DNA TGTGCCAGCAGTTACGGCTGGGAGTCGACTAATGAAAAACTGTTTTTT.

The chain employs TRBV5-1 and TRBJ1-2; 9 bases map to TRBD1. V lost 4 bases and J lost 6; bases outside the gene matches: 7. The CDR3 runs to 14 residues. Germline V lookup: CDR1 SGHRS, CDR2 YFSETQ. In DNA, the CDR3 is TGCGCCAGCAGCGTGACAGGGGGTACGGATGGCTACACCTTC. This encodes CASSVTGGTDGYTF.

The chain employs TRBV5-1 and TRBJ1-1, with D possibly matching TRBD1 (5 bases). The CDR3 is 17 amino acids. Germline lookup yields CDR1 SGHRS and CDR2 YFSETQ. The V gene lost 5 bases and the J gene lost 1 base, with 21 bases spanning the gap. The chain's CDR3 is CASREQAISLGNTEAFF. The DNA of the CDR3 is TGCGCCAGCAGAGAACAGGCTATCTCCTTGGGGAACACTGAAGCTTTCTTT. Variable domain in full (rest from reference TRBV5-1 and TRBJ1-1): KAGVTQTPRYLIKTRGQQVTLSCSPISGHRSVSWYQQTPGQGLQFLFEYFSETQRNKGNFPGRFSGRQFSNSRSEMNVSTLELGDSALYLCASREQAISLGNTEAFFGQGTRLTVV.

The table lists this clone with a few counts. The chain uses TRBV7-9 and TRBJ2-1; 7 bases match TRBD1. Germline CDR1 is SEHNR and CDR2 is FQNEAQ (reference sequence). V gave up 5 bases and J gave up 8 bases; unmatched junction bases: 15. The CDR3 totals 16 residues. As DNA, the CDR3 is TGTGCCAGCAGCCAACCTGTGACAGGGTGGGGTCATGAGCAGTTCTTC. Its translation: CASSQPVTGWGHEQFF.

This clone was seen a few times. DNA for the CDR3: TGTGCCAGCAGCCCGACTAGAACTAGCACAGATACGCAGTATTTT. Amino acid sequence: CASSPTRTSTDTQYF. The chain has TRBV3-1 (or the pseudogene TRBV3-2) and TRBJ2-3, with D possibly TRBD2 on 6 matching bases. The germline gives CDR1 LGHDT, CDR2 YNNKEL (reference sequence). The CDR3 totals 15 residues. V lost 4 bases and J lost 0, with 11 bases in between.